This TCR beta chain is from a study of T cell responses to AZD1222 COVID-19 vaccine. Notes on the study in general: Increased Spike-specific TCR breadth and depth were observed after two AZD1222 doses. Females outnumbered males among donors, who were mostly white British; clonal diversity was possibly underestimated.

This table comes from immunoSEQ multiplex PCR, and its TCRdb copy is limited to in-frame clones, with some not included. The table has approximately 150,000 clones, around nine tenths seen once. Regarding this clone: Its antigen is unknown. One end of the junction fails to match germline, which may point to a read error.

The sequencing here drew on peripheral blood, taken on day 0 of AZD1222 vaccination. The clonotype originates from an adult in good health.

The CDR3 coding sequence is TGTGCTAGCAGTTCGACAGGGGAGAGGGCTTTCTTT. It specifies CASSSTGERAFF. The chain employs TRBV6-5 and TRBJ1-1; TRBD1 matches 8 bases. CDR1 MNHEY and CDR2 SVGAGI come from the germline V gene. The CDR3 is 12 residues long.